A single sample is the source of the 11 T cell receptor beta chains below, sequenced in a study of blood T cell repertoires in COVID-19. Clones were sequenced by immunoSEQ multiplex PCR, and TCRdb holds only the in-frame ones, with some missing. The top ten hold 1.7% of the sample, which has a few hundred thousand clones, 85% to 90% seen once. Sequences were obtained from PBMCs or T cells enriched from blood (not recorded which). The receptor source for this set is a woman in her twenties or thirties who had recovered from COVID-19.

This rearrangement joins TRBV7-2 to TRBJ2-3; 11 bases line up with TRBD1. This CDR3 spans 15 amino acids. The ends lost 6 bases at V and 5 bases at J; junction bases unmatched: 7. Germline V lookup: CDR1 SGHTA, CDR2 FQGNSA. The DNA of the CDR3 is TGTGCCAGCAGATATGGACAGGGGGCTTTAGATACGCAGTATTTT. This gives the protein CASRYGQGALDTQYF.

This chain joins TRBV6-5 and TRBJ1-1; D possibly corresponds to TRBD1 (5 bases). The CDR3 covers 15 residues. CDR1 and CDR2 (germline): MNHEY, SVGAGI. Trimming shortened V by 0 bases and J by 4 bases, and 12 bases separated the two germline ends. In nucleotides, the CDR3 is TGTGCCAGCAGTTACTCGGGAGGGGCGGGCACTGAAGCTTTCTTT. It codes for CASSYSGGAGTEAFF.

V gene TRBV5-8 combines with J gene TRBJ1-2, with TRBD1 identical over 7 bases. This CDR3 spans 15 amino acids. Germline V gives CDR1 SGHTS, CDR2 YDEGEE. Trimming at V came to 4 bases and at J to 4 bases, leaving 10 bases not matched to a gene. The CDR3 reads CASSKTGLGTYGYTF. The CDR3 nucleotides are TGTGCCAGCAGCAAGACAGGGTTGGGGACCTATGGCTACACCTTC.

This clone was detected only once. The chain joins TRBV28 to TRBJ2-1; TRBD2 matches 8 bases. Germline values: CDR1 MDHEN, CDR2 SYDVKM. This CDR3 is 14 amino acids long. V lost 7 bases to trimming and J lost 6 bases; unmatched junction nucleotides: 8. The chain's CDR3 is CASTGRGGRNEQFF. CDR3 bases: TGTGCCAGCACCGGTCGGGGGGGCCGCAATGAGCAGTTCTTC.

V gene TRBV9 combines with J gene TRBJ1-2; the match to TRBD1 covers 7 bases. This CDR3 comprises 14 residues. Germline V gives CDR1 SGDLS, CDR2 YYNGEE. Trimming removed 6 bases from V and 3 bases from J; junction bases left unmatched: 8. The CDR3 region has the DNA TGTGCCAGCACCTACCGACAGGGTGACTATGGCTACACCTTC. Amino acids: CASTYRQGDYGYTF. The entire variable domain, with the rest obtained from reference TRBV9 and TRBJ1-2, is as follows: DSGVTQTPKHLITATGQRVTLRCSPRSGDLSVYWYQQSLDQGLQFLIQYYNGEERAKGNILERFSAQQFPDLHSELNLSSLELGDSALYFCASTYRQGDYGYTFGSGTRLTVV.

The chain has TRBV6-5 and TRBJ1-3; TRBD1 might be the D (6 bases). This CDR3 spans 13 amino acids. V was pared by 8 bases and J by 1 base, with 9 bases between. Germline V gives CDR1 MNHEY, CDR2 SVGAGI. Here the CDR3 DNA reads TGTGCCAGCGCACAGGGTTCTGGAAACACCATATATTTT. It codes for CASAQGSGNTIYF.

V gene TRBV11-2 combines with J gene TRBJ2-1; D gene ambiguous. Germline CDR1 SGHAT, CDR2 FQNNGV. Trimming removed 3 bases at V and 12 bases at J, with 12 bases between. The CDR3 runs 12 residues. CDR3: CASSLVANVQFF. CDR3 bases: TGTGCCAGCAGCTTGGTAGCAAACGTGCAGTTCTTC.

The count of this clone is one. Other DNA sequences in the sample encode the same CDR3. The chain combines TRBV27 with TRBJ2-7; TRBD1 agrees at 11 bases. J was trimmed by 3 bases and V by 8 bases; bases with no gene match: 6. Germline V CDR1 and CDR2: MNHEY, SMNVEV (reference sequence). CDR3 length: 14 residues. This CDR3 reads CASSTGTGGYEQYF. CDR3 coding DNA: TGTGCCAGCTCAACCGGGACAGGGGGCTACGAGCAGTACTTC.

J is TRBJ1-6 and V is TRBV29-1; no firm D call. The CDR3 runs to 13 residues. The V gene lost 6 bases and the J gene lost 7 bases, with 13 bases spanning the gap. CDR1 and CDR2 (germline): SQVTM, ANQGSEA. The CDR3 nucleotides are TGCAGCGTCCGTCCGTCGGTGAATTCACCCCTCCACTTT. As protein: CSVRPSVNSPLHF.

CDR3 nucleotides: TGTGCCAGCAGCGTATCGGCGGCCACCTACGAGCAGTACTTC. This translates into CASSVSAATYEQYF. The chain employs TRBV9 and TRBJ2-7; D gene ambiguous. Between the trimmed V and J ends, which lost 1 base and 2 bases, there was a span of 10 bases. The CDR3 has 14 amino acids. Germline-derived CDR1 and CDR2 are SGDLS and YYNGEE.

The CDR3 nucleotides read TGTGCCAGTAGTATCAGCGATTCACCCCTCCACTTT. Its translation: CASSISDSPLHF. This chain connects TRBV19 to TRBJ1-6, with unresolved D. Germline V gives CDR1 LNHDA, CDR2 SQIVND (reference sequence). CDR3 length: 12 residues. Trimming took off 3 bases at V and 8 bases at J, with 5 bases between the two ends.